This T cell receptor (beta chain) is drawn from a study of OX40 agonist ivuxolimab in advanced cancers. In terms of the full investigation: The costimulatory receptor OX40 (CD134) was targeted by ivuxolimab, a fully human IgG2 agonistic monoclonal antibody. Intravenous ivuxolimab was administered to patients every 2 weeks at six dose levels: 0.01, 0.1, 0.3, 1.5, 3 and 10 mg/kg. Among the approximately 54 dose-escalation patients, around 19 had hepatocellular carcinoma, about 15 melanoma, 9 renal cell carcinoma and 9 head and neck cancer. The dose-escalation cohort was approximately 83% male with a mean age of about 60 years, ranging from 23 to 79. Prior anti-PD-1, anti-PD-L1 or anti-CTLA-4 therapy was permitted, and 35% to 40% of dose-escalation patients had received checkpoint inhibitors. Partial responses were achieved by three dose-escalation patients, of whom one had hepatocellular carcinoma and two had cutaneous melanoma. The purpose of peripheral TCRbeta sequencing was to test whether ivuxolimab changed TCR sequence diversity and led to clonal T-cell expansion. The paper covers the monotherapy dose-escalation part of the phase I ivuxolimab trial, which included N ≈ 50 patients.

To sequence the TCRbeta CDR3 region, genomic DNA was isolated from the sorted cells. The immunoSEQ Assay was used for sequencing of TCRbeta CDR3 regions. The immuneACCESS repertoire file appears here via TCRdb, limited to in-frame rearrangements. These files lack a portion of the clones; in checked studies, under half of the deficit traces to unresolved V genes, and the cause of the others is not known. The sample yields 75,000 to 90,000 clones; roughly 84% were counted once. The ten largest clones capture roughly 7.3% of the sample. Comment on this clone: The antigen it binds to is not known. Base qualities are not provided; no much larger clone lies one nucleotide away.

Patients with a history of autoimmune disease or receiving systemic immunosuppression were excluded from the trial. Peripheral blood for TCR sequencing was collected from all dose cohorts at baseline, on cycle 4 day 1, and on cycle 7 day 1. Samples came from an open-label, multicenter, first-in-human phase I dose-escalation trial of ivuxolimab. Adults with locally advanced or metastatic head and neck squamous cell, hepatocellular, melanoma or renal cell carcinoma were enrolled in the trial. Before TCR sequencing, CD4+ T cells and CD8+ T cells were sorted from peripheral blood as separate populations. The paper as a whole reports these results and caveats: After ivuxolimab, expanded clones were on average more numerous among CD8+ T cells than among CD4+ T cells. The antigen specificity of the peripheral T cells that underwent clonal expansion was not determined. In the 0.1-3.0 mg/kg groups, partial responders were among the patients with the lowest normalized peripheral clonal expansion, particularly in CD8+ T cells. At doses of 0.1 to 3.0 mg/kg, clonal expansion of both CD4+ and CD8+ T cells in blood was seen between baseline and week 6. Low levels of normalized T-cell clonal expansion were also seen in some patients who did not respond.

This clonotype was obtained from an adult with an advanced solid tumor such as melanoma, head and neck, liver or kidney cancer. The specimen comprised CD4+ or CD8+ T cells sorted from blood, sampled in a trial of the OX40 agonist ivuxolimab.

CDR3 reads: CASSLDGGPGNTIYF. The nucleotides are TGTGCCAGCAGCTTAGATGGGGGCCCTGGAAACACCATATATTTT. The chain couples TRBV7-3 to TRBJ1-3; possibly the D gene is TRBD1, per 6 matching bases. The CDR3 measures 15 amino acids from cysteine to phenylalanine. Only the CDR3 DNA stays, 45 bases, in frame from base 1. Trimming at the junction amounts to 2 bases on V and 2 bases on J, and the germline ends lie 10 bases apart. According to the germline V gene, CDR1 reads SGHTA and CDR2 reads FQGTGA.